A selection of T cell receptor beta chains follows, all from one sample in a study of T cell changes during pregnancy in multiple sclerosis. TCRdb's table, derived via immunoSEQ multiplex PCR, lists solely in-frame clones and lacks some. The sample has 17,000 or so clones, 88% seen once; the top ten hold about 12%. The sequenced sample was CD8+ T cells from peripheral blood mononuclear cells, obtained after pregnancy. The receptors originated from a female donor in good health, enrolled as a control in a pregnancy study. Both conserved end residues are part of each CDR3. A D gene is named only where the DNA matches it firmly. Some rows have no size entry. The others give once, few or many, or a class for an expanded clone.

CDR3nt,CDR3aa,j_gene,d_gene,abundance,v_gene
TGTGCCAGCAAGGGGGGGACTCGGGCCATTCCATCGATGGATACGCAGTATTTT,CASKGGTRAIPSMDTQYF,TRBJ2-3,.,.,TRBV5-6
TGTGCCACAAACCCTCGGCTAGCGGGGCTGAGCACAGATACGCAGTATTTT,CATNPRLAGLSTDTQYF,TRBJ2-3,TRBD2,.,TRBV7-8
TGTGCCAGCAGCTTAATACCAGGGGTAGGGAATCAGCCCCAGCATTTT,CASSLIPGVGNQPQHF,TRBJ1-5,.,.,TRBV7-8
TGTGCCAGCAGCTTAACTAGCGGGAGACACAATGAGCAGTTCTTC,CASSLTSGRHNEQFF,TRBJ2-1,TRBD2,.,TRBV7-2
TGCAGCGTCGGCGGGACCGGGGGGGACTATGGCTACACCTTC,CSVGGTGGDYGYTF,TRBJ1-2,.,.,TRBV29-1
TGTGCCAGCAGCTCAACCGGGGGGTTCACAGATACGCAGTATTTT,CASSSTGGFTDTQYF,TRBJ2-3,TRBD2,few,TRBV7-8
TGTGCCAGCAGCGGATCAGTTACCTACGAGCAGTACTTC,CASSGSVTYEQYF,TRBJ2-7,.,.,TRBV9
TGTGCCAGCAGCTTAGCGACGGGAAGGGACTCTGGAAACACCATATATTTT,CASSLATGRDSGNTIYF,TRBJ1-3,.,.,TRBV7-9
TGTGCCAGCAGTGGGGGGGAATTCCGGTCGGGAACAGATACGCAGTATTTT,CASSGGEFRSGTDTQYF,TRBJ2-3,.,.,TRBV6-1
TGTGCCAGCAGCATACTAGCGGGAGGGAACGGGGAGCTGTTTTTT,CASSILAGGNGELFF,TRBJ2-2,TRBD2,.,TRBV27
TGTGCCACGCTCCCAGGCACTGAAGCTTTCTTT,CATLPGTEAFF,TRBJ1-1,.,few,TRBV2
TGTGCCAGCAGCCCAAGTGGGGCCCTCAAGAACACCGGGGAGCTGTTTTTT,CASSPSGALKNTGELFF,TRBJ2-2,.,.,TRBV11-3
TGTGCCAGCAGCTCGAGGGACGGCGGAAGGGGGATTCAGTACTTC,CASSSRDGGRGIQYF,TRBJ2-4,.,once,TRBV7-9